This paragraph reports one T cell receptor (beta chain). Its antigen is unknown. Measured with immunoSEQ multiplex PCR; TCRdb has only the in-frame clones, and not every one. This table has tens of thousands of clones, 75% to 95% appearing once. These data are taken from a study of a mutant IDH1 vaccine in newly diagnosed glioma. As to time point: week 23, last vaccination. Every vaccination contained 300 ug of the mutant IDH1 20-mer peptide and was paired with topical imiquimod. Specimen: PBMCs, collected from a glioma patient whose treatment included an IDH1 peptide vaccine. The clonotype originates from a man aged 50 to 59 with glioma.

The CDR3 nucleotides read TGTGCCAGCAGCTTGTTGGGACAGGACCACTACACCTTC. It codes for CASSLLGQDHYTF. The V call is TRBV5-6, the J call TRBJ1-2; 8 bases align to TRBD1. J gave up 10 bases and V 1 base, and 6 bases lay outside the gene matches. From germline, CDR1 is SGHDT and CDR2 YYEEEE. The CDR3 has 13 amino acids.